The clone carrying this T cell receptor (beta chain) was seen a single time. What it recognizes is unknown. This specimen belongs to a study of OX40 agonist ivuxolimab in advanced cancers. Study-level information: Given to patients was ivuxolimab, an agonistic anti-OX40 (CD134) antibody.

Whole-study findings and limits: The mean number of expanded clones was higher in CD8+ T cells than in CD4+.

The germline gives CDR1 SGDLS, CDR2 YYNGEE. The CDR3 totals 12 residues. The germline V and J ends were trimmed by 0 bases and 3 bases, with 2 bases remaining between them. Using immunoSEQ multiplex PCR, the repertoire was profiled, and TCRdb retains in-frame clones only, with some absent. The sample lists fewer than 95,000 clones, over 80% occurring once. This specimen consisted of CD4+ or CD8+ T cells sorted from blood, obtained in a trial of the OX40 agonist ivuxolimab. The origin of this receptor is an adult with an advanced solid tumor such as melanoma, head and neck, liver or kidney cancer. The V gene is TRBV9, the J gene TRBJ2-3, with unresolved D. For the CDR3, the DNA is TGTGCCAGCAGCGTAGGTACAGATACGCAGTATTTT. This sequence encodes CASSVGTDTQYF.